This TCR beta chain was sequenced during a study of blood T cells in healthy people across ages. The overall study: Capture via template switching afforded approximately one barcoded beta molecule per two T cells. Overall study results and limits: Unsorted PBMC material precluded a definitive naive versus antigen-experienced comparison.

V was clipped by 4 bases and J by 2 bases, with 12 bases between them. There are 14 residues in the CDR3. Germline loops: CDR1 MNHEY, CDR2 SVGAGI. This clonotype was picked up a small number of times. The antigen is unknown. Through a sample-barcoded 5' primer and a J-beta primer mix, a second PCR was run for roughly 6 to 11 cycles. TCRdb itself ran the 5' RACE reads through MiXCR, one entry per CDR3 protein. The data show around 1.5 million distinct CDR3 sequences, 42% seen once. The chain links TRBV6-5 to TRBJ2-7, with D perhaps matching TRBD1 (5 bases). Sequencing input: blood. The TCR originated in a woman aged 18-30 years in good health. This CDR3 reads CASSFKGSTYEQYF. DNA of the CDR3: TGTGCCAGCAGTTTCAAGGGGTCGACCTACGAGCAGTACTTC.